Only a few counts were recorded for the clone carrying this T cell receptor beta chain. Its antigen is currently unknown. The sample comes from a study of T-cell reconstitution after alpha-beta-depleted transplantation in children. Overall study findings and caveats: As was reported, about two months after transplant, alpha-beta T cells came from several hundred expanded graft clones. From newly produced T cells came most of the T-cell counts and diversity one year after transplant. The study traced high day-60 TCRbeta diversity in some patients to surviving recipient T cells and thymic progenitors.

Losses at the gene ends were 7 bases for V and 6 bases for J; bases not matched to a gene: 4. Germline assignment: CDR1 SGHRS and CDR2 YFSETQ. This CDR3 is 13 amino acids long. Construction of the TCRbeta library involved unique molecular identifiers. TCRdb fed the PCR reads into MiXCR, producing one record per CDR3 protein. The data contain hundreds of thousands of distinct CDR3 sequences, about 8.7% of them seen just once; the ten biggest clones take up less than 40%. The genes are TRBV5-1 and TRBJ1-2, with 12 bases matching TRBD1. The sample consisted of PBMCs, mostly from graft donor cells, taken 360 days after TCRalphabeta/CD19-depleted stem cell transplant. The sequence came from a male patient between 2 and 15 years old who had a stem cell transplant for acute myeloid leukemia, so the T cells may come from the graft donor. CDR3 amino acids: CASGTGGRHGYTF. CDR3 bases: TGCGCCAGCGGGACAGGGGGCCGTCATGGCTACACCTTC.